This entry describes one T cell receptor (beta chain). The V segment lost 3 bases and the J segment 2 bases; nucleotides outside the gene matches: 11. Germline V gene lookup returns CDR1 SGHNT and CDR2 YYREEE (reference sequence). The CDR3 sequence is 16 residues long. Clones were read by immunoSEQ multiplex PCR, and TCRdb kept only the in-frame ones, dropping some. The sample carries roughly 50,000 clones, just under 90% recorded once. This record belongs to a study of OX40 agonist ivuxolimab in advanced cancers. Study-wide context: Participants averaged approximately 60 years of age (range roughly 23 to 85) and were under 90% male.

The sample was CD4+ or CD8+ T cells sorted from blood, taken in a trial of the OX40 agonist ivuxolimab. This receptor was identified in an adult with an advanced solid tumor such as melanoma, head and neck, liver or kidney cancer. This chain joins TRBV5-4 and TRBJ2-7; 7 positions match TRBD1. The CDR3 region is CASSSGQVGVAYEQYF. Here the CDR3 DNA reads TGTGCCAGCAGCTCCGGACAGGTCGGGGTGGCCTACGAGCAGTACTTC. The full variable domain, its missing parts supplied by reference TRBV5-4 and TRBJ2-7, is ETGVTQSPTHLIKTRGQQVTLRCSSQSGHNTVSWYQQALGQGPQFIFQYYREEENGRGNFPPRFSGLQFPNYSSELNVNALELDDSALYLCASSSGQVGVAYEQYFGPGTRLTVT.